This T cell receptor (beta chain) was retrieved from a study of cytomegalovirus exposure and HLA in healthy donors. About this clone: The antigen is not known.

Study-wide results and limits: Equally common other TCR beta chains were less clonally expanded than HLA-associated ones, a later analysis found. It was approximately 150 TCR beta chains that were listed as cytomegalovirus-associated.

The PCR had 60 Vbeta and 13 Jbeta primers. TCRdb keeps only in-frame clones here, not all; method: immunoSEQ multiplex PCR. The profile covers more than 200,000 clones, with under 70% appearing a single time and about 3% taken by the ten largest. Although they were nominally healthy when sampled, donors likely had unrecorded immune exposures. This receptor was taken from a man aged 35 to 55 in good health and CMV-seropositive. Sequenced: PBMCs.

The CDR3 protein is CASSARDRTYNEQFF. The CDR3 region has the DNA TGTGCCAGCAGCGCTCGGGACAGGACCTACAATGAGCAGTTCTTC. The gene calls are TRBV9 and TRBJ2-1; 8 positions agree with TRBD1. The length of the CDR3 is 15 residues. CDR1 is SGDLS and CDR2 is YYNGEE in the germline V gene. J gave up 2 bases and V 3 bases, and 4 bases lay outside the gene matches.